Shown below are 24 T cell receptor beta chains from a single sample sequenced in a study of blood T cells in healthy people across ages. The authors ran a second PCR of about 6 to 11 cycles using a sample-barcoded 5' primer and a J-beta primer mix. TCRdb re-derived calls from the 5' RACE reads in MiXCR, one entry per CDR3 protein. The data show about 1.4 million distinct CDR3 sequences, approximately 59% seen once. Sequencing was performed on blood. The receptors shown here come from a man between 18 and 35 years old in good health.

The chain has TRBV20-1 and TRBJ2-5, with 7 bases fitting TRBD2. Germline V gene data show CDR1 as DFQATT and CDR2 as SNEGSKA (reference sequence). V gave up 0 bases and J gave up 1 base; unmatched junction bases: 5. This CDR3 comprises 15 residues. CDR3 nucleotide sequence: TGCAGTGCTAGAGATTCGGGACTACCCCAAGAGACCCAGTACTTC. Translated, it gives CSARDSGLPQETQYF.

The chain is built from TRBV4-1 and TRBJ2-5; 7 nucleotides align to TRBD1. Germline V gene sequence: CDR1 MGHRA, CDR2 YSYEKL. The CDR3 has 16 residues. After removal of 2 bases from V and 4 bases from J, the junction contained 10 bases not matched to a gene. The CDR3 DNA reads as TGCGCCAGCAGCCAAAAAGGGGGCGCAGGAGTAGAGACCCAGTACTTC. Its protein product is CASSQKGGAGVETQYF.

This chain uses TRBV20-1 with TRBJ2-4; D perhaps matches TRBD2 (5 bases). Trimming cost V 6 bases and J 1 base, with 13 bases left between them. The CDR3 runs 14 residues. Germline assignment: CDR1 DFQATT and CDR2 SNEGSKA (reference sequence). The CDR3 loop is CSARASGAKNIQYF. The CDR3 coding sequence is TGCAGTGCCCGAGCGTCGGGGGCCAAAAACATTCAGTACTTC.

This clonotype was picked up a small number of times. V and J are TRBV28 and TRBJ2-1; 12 positions agree with TRBD2. V shed 7 bases, J shed 6 bases, and the junction held 7 bases outside the gene matches. Germline CDR1 MDHEN, CDR2 SYDVKM. The CDR3 runs 15 residues. In DNA, the CDR3 is TGTGCCAGCAACACCGGGACTAGCGGGCGCAATGAGCAGTTCTTC. Amino acid sequence: CASNTGTSGRNEQFF.

This chain connects TRBV5-1 to TRBJ2-7; D gene unclear. The CDR3 has 14 amino acids. V was pared by 2 bases and J by 7 bases, with 16 bases between. Germline V lookup: CDR1 SGHRS, CDR2 YFSETQ. The CDR3 DNA reads as TGCGCCAGCAGCTTCGCGGCGGCCCTGGGGGAGCAGTACTTC. It codes for CASSFAAALGEQYF.

The chain has TRBV7-7 and TRBJ2-2; 14 nucleotides line up with TRBD2. Losses at the gene ends were 5 bases for V and 3 bases for J; bases not matched to a gene: 8. This CDR3 is built from 18 residues. Per germline, CDR1 SSHAT and CDR2 FNYEAQ (reference sequence). The CDR3 loop reads CASSLTTGLAGDTGELFF. As DNA, the CDR3 is TGTGCCAGCAGCCTCACGACGGGACTAGCGGGAGACACCGGGGAGCTGTTTTTT.

This clonotype turned up a few times. The gene calls are TRBV20-1 and TRBJ2-3, with a possible D match to TRBD1 (6 bases). Germline lookup yields CDR1 DFQATT and CDR2 SNEGSKA (reference sequence). Trimming stripped 7 bases from V and 0 bases from J, with 14 bases between. The CDR3 sequence is 14 residues long. CDR3 nucleotides: TGCAGTGGCTTACAGGGTGACAGCACAGATACGCAGTATTTT. It yields the protein CSGLQGDSTDTQYF.

The J gene is TRBJ1-5, the V gene TRBV29-1; D possibly corresponds to TRBD1 (5 bases). Trimming left V 5 bases short and J 3 bases short, with 14 bases between. Per germline, CDR1 SQVTM and CDR2 ANQGSEA. CDR3 length: 14 amino acids. The CDR3 DNA reads TGCAGCGTTCTGACAGATCAACACAATCAGCCCCAGCATTTT. Amino acid sequence: CSVLTDQHNQPQHF.

This clonotype came up a few times. This chain links TRBV7-9 with TRBJ2-7; D may be TRBD2 (5 bases). With 6 bases removed from V and 0 bases from J, the gap between germline ends came to 15 bases. The CDR3 loop spans 15 amino acids. Germline-derived CDR1 and CDR2 are SEHNR and FQNEAQ (reference sequence). CDR3 bases: TGTGCCAGCAGGCAGGCCATGAGCGGCTCCTACGAGCAGTACTTC. Translating gives CASRQAMSGSYEQYF.

The chain is built from TRBV6-2 or TRBV6-3 and TRBJ2-4; 7 bases are a match to TRBD1. From germline, CDR1 is MNHEY and CDR2 SVGEGT. CDR3 length: 16 residues. V lost 6 bases, J lost 3 bases, and 11 bases stayed unmatched. The CDR3 coding sequence is TGTGCCAGCAGAGGGGTTTTACAGGGGCACAAAAACATTCAGTACTTC. Encoded protein: CASRGVLQGHKNIQYF.

The rearrangement joins TRBV20-1 to TRBJ2-4, with D perhaps matching TRBD1 (6 bases). V was clipped by 3 bases and J by 11 bases, with 14 bases between them. Germline loops: CDR1 DFQATT, CDR2 SNEGSKA (reference sequence). This CDR3 comprises 12 residues. In DNA, the CDR3 is TGCAGTGCTAGTACAGGGATGAGTGTTCAGTACTTC. Its translation is CSASTGMSVQYF.

The J gene is TRBJ2-4, the V gene TRBV20-1; TRBD1 might be the D (6 bases). The J call is in doubt because the DNA end fits TRBJ2-7 better. The CDR3 runs 13 residues. Germline CDR1 DFQATT, CDR2 SNEGSKA (reference sequence). CDR3 DNA sequence: TGCAGTGCTCCGGGACAAATCCTCTACGAGCAGTACTTC. Its translation: CSAPGQILYEQYF.

About this clonotype: It may be a read error: a sequence one base away is much more abundant. The V and J genes are TRBV27 and TRBJ2-1, with D uncertain. Germline V gene lookup returns CDR1 MNHEY and CDR2 SMNVEV (reference sequence). This CDR3 is built from 11 residues. V lost 3 bases, J lost 8 bases, and 5 bases lay in between. The CDR3 DNA reads TGTGCCAGCAGTTTTTACGATGAGCAGTTCTTC. This encodes CASSFYDEQFF.

The chain employs TRBV6-5 and TRBJ1-2, with 7 bases lining up with TRBD1. The CDR3 consists of 13 residues. Germline values: CDR1 MNHEY, CDR2 SVGAGI. The trim removed 5 bases at V and 6 bases at J, leaving 6 bases unmatched. CDR3 in amino acids: CASSPQGVNGYTF. Written as DNA, the CDR3 is TGTGCCAGCAGTCCCCAGGGGGTAAATGGCTACACCTTC.

This clonotype was observed a few times. The rearrangement joins TRBV7-9 to TRBJ1-1, with D unresolved. V was clipped by 3 bases and J by 7 bases, with 6 bases between them. Looked up from germline, CDR1 is SEHNR and CDR2 is FQNEAQ (reference sequence). The CDR3 consists of 11 residues. DNA for the CDR3: TGTGCCAGCAGCTTTCAGGATGAAGCTTTCTTT. This codes for CASSFQDEAFF.

The CDR3, as DNA: TGCAGTGCACCTCGACAGGCCGGGACTGAAGCTTTCTTT. It codes for CSAPRQAGTEAFF. V and J are TRBV20-1 and TRBJ1-1; TRBD1 is a possible D gene (6 bases). V lost 6 bases to trimming and J lost 5 bases, with 16 bases between them. The CDR3 sequence is 13 residues long. From germline, CDR1 is DFQATT and CDR2 SNEGSKA (reference sequence).

V usage is TRBV27 and J usage is TRBJ2-1; D remains unclear. This CDR3 comprises 13 residues. From germline, CDR1 is MNHEY and CDR2 SMNVEV (reference sequence). V lost 6 bases and J 10 bases, leaving 16 bases between the germline ends. The CDR3, as DNA: TGTGCCAGCAGAGTGGGCCCGCTGAACGAGCAGTTCTTC. Amino acid sequence: CASRVGPLNEQFF.

The rearrangement joins TRBV12-3 or TRBV12-4 to TRBJ2-7; 11 nucleotides agree with TRBD1. The CDR3 loop spans 19 amino acids. Trimming at V came to 4 bases and at J to 2 bases, leaving 16 bases not matched to a gene. CDR3 DNA sequence: TGTGCCAGCAGTTCGTGGACAGGGGGCAAATCTGGCGGCCCCTACGAGCAGTACTTC. Its protein is CASSSWTGGKSGGPYEQYF.

The J gene is TRBJ1-6, the V gene TRBV28, with D possibly TRBD1 on 5 matching bases. The V end lost 7 bases, the J end lost 3 bases, and 16 bases lay between the germline ends. There are 16 residues in the CDR3. Germline V gene data show CDR1 as MDHEN and CDR2 as SYDVKM. The CDR3 protein is CASTPGLALYNSPLHF. CDR3 nucleotides: TGTGCCAGCACGCCGGGACTGGCCCTCTATAATTCACCCCTCCACTTT.

This clonotype was counted between two and nine times. The V and J genes are TRBV12-3 or TRBV12-4 and TRBJ2-7; D is perhaps TRBD1 or TRBD2 (5 bases each). This CDR3 spans 15 amino acids. Trimming stripped 7 bases from V and 3 bases from J, with 19 bases between. For the CDR3, the DNA is TGTGCCAGCACCCTCGGGACCGCGAACCACTACGAGCAGTACTTC. Its protein is CASTLGTANHYEQYF.

The chain recombines TRBV10-3 with TRBJ2-7; 7 nucleotides line up with TRBD1. The V and J ends lost 8 bases and 0 bases, in that order; junction bases with no gene match: 10. Per the germline V gene, CDR1 is ENHRY and CDR2 is SYGVKD. The CDR3 length is 15 residues. CDR3 loop: CAIRDSHLSSYEQYF. CDR3 DNA sequence: TGTGCCATCCGGGACAGCCATTTAAGCTCCTACGAGCAGTACTTC.

V usage is TRBV20-1 and J usage is TRBJ2-3; a weak D match, TRBD1 (5 bases). CDR1 is DFQATT and CDR2 is SNEGSKA in the germline V gene (reference sequence). The CDR3 is 13 amino acids. V lost 6 bases and J 4 bases, leaving 14 bases between the germline ends. CDR3 in DNA: TGCAGTGCCCTAGACTCCAGGGCAGATACGCAGTATTTT. Encoded protein: CSALDSRADTQYF.

V and J are TRBV4-3 and TRBJ1-2, with TRBD1 matching 8 bases. Germline V lookup: CDR1 LGHNA, CDR2 YSLEER. The CDR3 loop spans 15 amino acids. V trimming: 6 bases; J trimming: 2 bases; junction bases outside the gene matches: 8. CDR3 in amino acids: CASRDRQGINYGYTF. DNA for the CDR3: TGCGCCAGCAGAGATCGACAGGGGATAAACTATGGCTACACCTTC.

The V and J genes are TRBV4-1 and TRBJ2-2, with D possibly being TRBD2 (5 bases). The V and J ends lost 3 bases and 1 base respectively, with 12 bases between them. The CDR3 extends over 16 amino acids. CDR1 is MGHRA and CDR2 is YSYEKL in the germline V gene. CDR3 residues: CASSHGEGVNTGELFF. The DNA of the CDR3 is TGCGCCAGCAGCCACGGTGAGGGAGTGAACACCGGGGAGCTGTTTTTT.